This T cell receptor (beta chain) was found in a study of shared clonotypes between healthy human individuals. All donors qualified as healthy HIV-negative adults and had experienced no recent acute infections or vaccinations. Between the trimmed V and J ends, which lost 2 bases and 1 base, there was a span of 12 bases. The CDR3 runs to 16 residues. Germline assignment: CDR1 LNHNV and CDR2 YYDKDF (reference sequence). It was across several immunoSEQ plates that each subset's genomic DNA was evenly split. Per the original methods: ImmunoSEQ output held junction-only sequences without quality scores, so filtering differed. Sequenced by immunoSEQ multiplex PCR; TCRdb stores in-frame clones only, minus some. V and J calls and clone size are given by that table; D and trimming were obtained from the DNA. Of hundreds of thousands of clones in the sample, under 80% are singletons; the top ten hold about 1.8%.

Study-level points and caveats: On the whole, naive subsets had larger estimated richness than memory subsets had.

As for this clone: The antigen remains undetermined.

Sequencing was done on a sample of memory CD4+ T cells sorted from blood. Described subset: CD45RA-negative fraction. The TCR originated in a woman under 40 in good health. The gene calls are TRBV15 and TRBJ1-5; no clear D gene. CDR3 region: CATSRRAALSNQPQHF. In DNA, the CDR3 is TGTGCCACCAGCAGAAGGGCAGCCTTAAGCAATCAGCCCCAGCATTTT. Based on the CDR3 plus reference TRBV15 and TRBJ1-5, the full variable domain is DAMVIQNPRYQVTQFGKPVTLSCSQTLNHNVMYWYQQKSSQAPKLLFHYYDKDFNNEADTPDNFQSRRPNTSFCFLDIRSPGLGDTAMYLCATSRRAALSNQPQHFGDGTRLSIL.